This entry describes one T cell receptor (beta chain). The same CDR3 arises from other DNA sequences in this sample as well. This sample is part of a study of shared clonotypes between healthy human individuals. Across the whole study: Those who served as donors were a couple of women and a few men between the ages of 18 and 49.

The method was immunoSEQ multiplex PCR; TCRdb's version includes in-frame clones alone and lacks a portion of them. Of about 490,000 clones in the sample, over 65% were seen once. Donors, without exception, were Caucasian adults residing in Nashville, Tennessee. The specimen sequenced was PBMCs. This TCR was sampled from a woman aged 40 to 50 in good health. Some clones in this sample may be carry-over from other donors' samples.

CDR3 nucleotides: TGCGCCAGCAGCTCCCGGGACAGGGGGCCCGGGGAGCTGTTTTTT. Its protein product is CASSSRDRGPGELFF. The V and J genes are TRBV5-1 and TRBJ2-2; the match to TRBD1 covers 12 bases. There are 15 residues in the CDR3. Germline V CDR1 and CDR2: SGHRS, YFSETQ. The J segment lost 6 bases and the V segment lost 3 bases, leaving 3 bases of the junction unmatched.